The clone carrying this TCR beta chain was detected many times. Antigen specificity is unknown. This entry belongs to a study of T cells in Graves' hyperthyroidism and ophthalmopathy. Study outcomes and limitations: The model foresaw ophthalmopathy a median roughly 6 months prior to onset.

The study enrolled patients aged 18 to 65 with newly diagnosed hyperthyroidism of under 2 months' duration. Lactation, pregnancy, other autoimmune disease or uncontrolled infection led to exclusion of patients. The diagnoses drew upon clinical symptoms, serum thyroxine and TRAb, thyroid ultrasound and orbital computed tomography. The germline V gene has CDR1 MNHEY and CDR2 SVGEGT. The CDR3 consists of 19 residues. The ends lost 3 bases at V and 3 bases at J; junction bases unmatched: 17. RNA transcripts served as the template for amplifying TCR beta CDR3 regions. With the HTBI primer set, the TCR CDR3 went through a first round of RT-PCR. TCRdb re-derived calls from the multiplex PCR reads in MiXCR, one entry per CDR3 protein. The sample lists around 500,000 distinct CDR3 sequences, about 14% seen once, with approximately 13% in the top ten.

The V call is TRBV6-2 or TRBV6-3, the J call TRBJ2-3, with 8 positions matching TRBD1. The specimen sequenced was blood. This receptor was identified in a middle-aged woman with Graves' hyperthyroidism. The CDR3 loop reads CASSYPDRGHVQGTDTQYF. CDR3 sequence (DNA): TGTGCCAGCAGTTATCCAGACAGGGGACACGTTCAGGGGACAGATACGCAGTATTTT.